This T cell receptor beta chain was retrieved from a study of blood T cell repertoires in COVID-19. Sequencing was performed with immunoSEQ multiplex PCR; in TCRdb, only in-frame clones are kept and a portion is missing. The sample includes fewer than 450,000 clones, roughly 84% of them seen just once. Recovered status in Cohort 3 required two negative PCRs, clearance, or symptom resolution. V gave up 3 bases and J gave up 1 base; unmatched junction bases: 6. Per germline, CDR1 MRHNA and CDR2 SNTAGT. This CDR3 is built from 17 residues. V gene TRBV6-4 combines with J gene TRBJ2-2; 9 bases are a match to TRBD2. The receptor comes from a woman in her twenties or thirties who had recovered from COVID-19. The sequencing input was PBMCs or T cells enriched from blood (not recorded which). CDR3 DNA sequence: TGTGCCAGCAGTGAGGGTAGCGGGGGTCAGAACACCGGGGAGCTGTTTTTT. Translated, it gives CASSEGSGGQNTGELFF.